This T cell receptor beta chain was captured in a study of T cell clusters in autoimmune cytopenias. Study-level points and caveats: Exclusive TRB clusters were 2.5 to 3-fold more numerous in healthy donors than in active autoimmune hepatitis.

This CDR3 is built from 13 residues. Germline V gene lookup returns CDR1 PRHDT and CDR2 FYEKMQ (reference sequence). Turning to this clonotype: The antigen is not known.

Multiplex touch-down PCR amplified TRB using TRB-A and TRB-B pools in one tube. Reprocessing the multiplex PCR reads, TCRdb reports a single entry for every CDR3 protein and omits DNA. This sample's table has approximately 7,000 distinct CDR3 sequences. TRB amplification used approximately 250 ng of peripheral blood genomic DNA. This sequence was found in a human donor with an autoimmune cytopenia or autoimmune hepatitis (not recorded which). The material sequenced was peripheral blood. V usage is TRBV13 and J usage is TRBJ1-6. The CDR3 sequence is CASRGGNNSPLHF.